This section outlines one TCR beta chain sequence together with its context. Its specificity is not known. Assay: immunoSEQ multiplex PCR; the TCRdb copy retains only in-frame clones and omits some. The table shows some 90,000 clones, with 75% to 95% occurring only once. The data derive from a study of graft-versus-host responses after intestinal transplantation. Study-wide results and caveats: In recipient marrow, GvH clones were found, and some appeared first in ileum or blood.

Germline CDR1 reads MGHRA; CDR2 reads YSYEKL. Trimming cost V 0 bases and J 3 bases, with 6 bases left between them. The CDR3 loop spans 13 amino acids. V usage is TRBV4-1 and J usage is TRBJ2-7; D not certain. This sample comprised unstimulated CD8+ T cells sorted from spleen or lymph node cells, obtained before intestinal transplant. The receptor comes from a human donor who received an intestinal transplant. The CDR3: CASSQDNFYEQYF. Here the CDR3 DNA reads TGCGCCAGCAGCCAAGATAATTTCTACGAGCAGTACTTC.